The TCR beta chain under discussion was sequenced for a study of CD8 T cells in ankylosing spondylitis. Study observations and caveats: According to the report, clones linked to the disease were significantly enriched in matched synovial fluid samples taken from ankylosing spondylitis patients. About 8 highly homologous variants made up a TCR beta motif that seemed to typify ankylosing spondylitis blood.

Comment on this clonotype: The antigen is undetermined.

Making use of molecular barcodes, quantitative 5'-RACE generated TCR beta libraries. A single record per CDR3 protein comes from TCRdb applying MiXCR to the 5' RACE reads. This sample yields around 430,000 distinct CDR3 sequences, of which roughly 18% are seen a single time; 1% belongs to the top ten. Germline CDR1 is WSHSY and CDR2 is SAAADI. The CDR3 is made up of 14 amino acids. V was clipped by 2 bases and J by 1 base, with 8 bases between them. Sequenced sample: blood, either unsorted or a sorted T cell fraction (not recorded which). The source of this sequence is a male donor with ankylosing spondylitis. The rearrangement links TRBV10-2 to TRBJ1-1; D is unclear. As DNA, the CDR3 is TGCGCCAGCAGTGAGGGTGCGGGGAACACTGAAGCTTTCTTT. Its translation is CASSEGAGNTEAFF.